This TCR beta chain was captured in a study of blood T cell repertoires in COVID-19. The overall study: Spain, Italy and the United States supplied samples that represented acute and convalescent COVID-19. The cDNA or gDNA used as material had been derived from T cells, B-cell-depleted T cells, or PBMCs.

This clone was observed a single time. In the original workflow: For nucleated cells, counts were estimated from reference gene primer amplification. Some clones are missing from TCRdb's copy, which holds only in-frame ones; the method was immunoSEQ multiplex PCR. V and J calls and clone size are those listed in that table; D and trimming were worked out from the DNA. There are around 81,000 clones in the sample; approximately 84% occur only once, and over 10% lies in the top ten. Losses at the gene ends were 5 bases for V and 1 base for J; bases not matched to a gene: 4. Germline assignment: CDR1 LGHDT and CDR2 YNNKEL (reference sequence). The CDR3 sequence is 15 residues long.

The rearrangement uses TRBV3-1 (or the pseudogene TRBV3-2) and TRBJ2-1, with 8 bases fitting TRBD1. The sequencing input was peripheral blood. The source is a human donor in a cohort sampled during active COVID-19. The CDR3 protein is CASSRTGTSYNEQFF. The DNA of the CDR3 is TGTGCCAGCAGCAGGACAGGGACTTCCTACAATGAGCAGTTCTTC.